This T cell receptor (beta chain) originates from a study of siplizumab effects on memory and regulatory T cells. For this clone: Its antigen is unidentified.

Measured with immunoSEQ multiplex PCR; TCRdb has only the in-frame clones, and not every one. The data hold around 87,000 clones, with around 90% observed a single time. Whole-study results and caveats: Proliferating Tregs from siplizumab cultures lacked functional confirmation of suppression.

The germline V gene has CDR1 SEHNR and CDR2 FQNEAQ (reference sequence). The V gene lost 5 bases and the J gene lost 2 bases, with 12 bases spanning the gap. This CDR3 is built from 14 residues. Sequencing used CD4+ T cells sorted from blood. The receptor was derived from a human donor in good health. The chain is built from TRBV7-9 and TRBJ1-2; D unclear. The CDR3 is CASSVTSGNYGYTF. The DNA of the CDR3 is TGTGCCAGCAGCGTAACTTCGGGGAACTATGGCTACACCTTC.